A single sample is the source of the 31 T cell receptor beta chains below, sequenced in a study of long-term antiretroviral therapy in people with HIV. At the survey level, the v3.0 immunoSEQ assay was run. Clones were read by immunoSEQ multiplex PCR, and TCRdb kept only the in-frame ones, dropping some. The data show tens of thousands of clones, approximately 76% seen once. The material sequenced was unsorted PBMCs, taken around 1.7 years before starting antiretroviral therapy. These receptors were collected from a woman aged 40 to 50 with HIV.

The rearrangement uses TRBV10-2 and TRBJ2-5; D remains ambiguous. V gave up 4 bases and J gave up 3 bases, with 15 bases separating them. The CDR3 is made up of 15 amino acids. Germline CDR1 reads WSHSY; CDR2 reads SAAADI. The CDR3 loop reads CASSGFRTPEETQYF. The CDR3, as DNA: TGCGCCAGCAGTGGGTTCAGGACCCCAGAAGAGACCCAGTACTTC.

This clone was recorded only once. The chain has TRBV7-8 and TRBJ2-2; D may be TRBD2 (6 bases). Germline V lookup: CDR1 SGHVS, CDR2 FQNEAQ. The length of the CDR3 is 18 residues. Between the trimmed V and J ends, which lost 0 bases and 1 base, there was a span of 15 bases. The DNA for the CDR3 is TGTGCCAGCAGCTTAGCAGGTGGAGGGGCCCTGAACACCGGGGAGCTGTTTTTT. Its translation is CASSLAGGGALNTGELFF.

The rearrangement uses TRBV18 and TRBJ2-7, with 8 bases lining up with TRBD2. From germline, CDR1 is KGHSH and CDR2 LQKENI. V was clipped by 3 bases and J by 2 bases; unmatched bases: 9. This CDR3 spans 16 amino acids. The CDR3 is CASSPRAVAGTYEQYF. For the CDR3, the DNA is TGTGCCAGCTCACCCCGCGCGGTAGCGGGAACCTACGAGCAGTACTTC. Looking up the rest from reference TRBV18 and TRBJ2-7 gives the full variable domain: NAGVMQNPRHLVRRRGQEARLRCSPMKGHSHVYWYRQLPEEGLKFMVYLQKENIIDESGMPKERFSAEFPKEGPSILRIQQVVRGDSAAYFCASSPRAVAGTYEQYFGPGTRLTVT.

This rearrangement joins TRBV27 to TRBJ2-7; D is unresolved. Trimming took off 5 bases at V and 5 bases at J, with 19 bases between the two ends. From germline, CDR1 is MNHEY and CDR2 SMNVEV (reference sequence). The CDR3 is 15 amino acids. The CDR3 DNA follows: TGTGCCAGCAGTAATCGGGCTCTATCTCAACACGAGCAGTACTTC. Encoded protein: CASSNRALSQHEQYF.

The J gene is TRBJ1-1, the V gene TRBV14, with TRBD1 as a possible D gene (5 bases). Trimming pared 4 bases from V and 0 bases from J, leaving 15 bases between. Germline CDR1 and CDR2: SGHDN and FVKESK. This CDR3 contains 16 residues. The CDR3 DNA reads as TGTGCCAGCAGCCTCATTATTGGGACGTTGAACACTGAAGCTTTCTTT. This gives the protein CASSLIIGTLNTEAFF.

The rearrangement uses TRBV7-2 and TRBJ2-4; D call uncertain. Germline V lookup: CDR1 SGHTA, CDR2 FQGNSA. Trimming removed 3 bases from V and 2 bases from J, with 2 bases in between. This CDR3 spans 12 amino acids. This CDR3 reads CASSFTKNIQYF. In DNA, the CDR3 is TGTGCCAGCAGCTTCACCAAAAACATTCAGTACTTC.

This chain uses TRBV11-3 with TRBJ2-1, with 7 bases identical to TRBD2. Germline assignment: CDR1 SGHNT and CDR2 YENEEA. V shed 4 bases, J shed 2 bases, and the junction held 5 bases outside the gene matches. The CDR3 is 15 residues long. The CDR3 DNA reads as TGTGCCAGCAGCTCTGGAGCGGGGCCCTACAATGAGCAGTTCTTC. Translated: CASSSGAGPYNEQFF.

This clone came up once. The V call is TRBV5-6, the J call TRBJ2-1; D call uncertain. Germline V gene lookup returns CDR1 SGHDT and CDR2 YYEEEE. The CDR3 is made up of 12 amino acids. The V end was cut by 2 bases, the J end by 7 bases, with 7 bases between. The CDR3 spells CASSLVSNEQFF. CDR3 bases: TGTGCCAGCAGCTTAGTGTCGAATGAGCAGTTCTTC.

This clone occurred a few times. J is TRBJ2-3 and V is TRBV9, with TRBD2 matching over 10 bases. Germline V gives CDR1 SGDLS, CDR2 YYNGEE. This CDR3 has 17 amino acids. With V trimmed by 2 bases and J by 2 bases, 8 bases remained unmatched. In nucleotides, the CDR3 is TGTGCCAGCAGCGTTCTAAGCGGGGGGGTGGCCACAGATACGCAGTATTTT. It translates to CASSVLSGGVATDTQYF.

Only one count was recorded for this clone. The chain is built from TRBV7-9 and TRBJ1-5; TRBD1 is a possible D gene (6 bases). Trimming removed 1 base from V and 10 bases from J, with 11 bases in between. Germline-derived CDR1 and CDR2 are SEHNR and FQNEAQ (reference sequence). The CDR3 totals 13 residues. CDR3 nucleotides: TGTGCCAGCAGCTTAGGTGCAGGGGAACCCCAGCATTTT. It encodes CASSLGAGEPQHF.

This clone has just a few counts. The CDR3 nucleotides are TGTGCCAGCAGTTCGTCTCAGGGGCCTAACTACTCTGGCTACACCTTC. Translated, it gives CASSSSQGPNYSGYTF. This chain joins TRBV27 and TRBJ1-2, with a weak D call TRBD1 (6 bases). CDR3 length equals 16 residues. The ends were cut back, 4 bases at V and 7 bases at J, with 22 bases in the middle. Germline values: CDR1 MNHEY, CDR2 SMNVEV (reference sequence).

The chain employs TRBV10-1 and TRBJ2-7; D possibly corresponds to TRBD2 (5 bases). CDR1 and CDR2 (germline): WNHNN, SYGVQD (reference sequence). Trimming shortened V by 3 bases and J by 4 bases, and 13 bases separated the two germline ends. This CDR3 region has 14 residues. The CDR3 DNA sequence: TGCGCCAGCAGTGATCCCCCGGGAATGTACGAGCAGTACTTC. As protein: CASSDPPGMYEQYF.

This chain joins TRBV6-6 and TRBJ1-5; possibly TRBD1 for D (5 bases). V shed 7 bases and J shed 4 bases, with 14 bases lying between them. This CDR3 contains 14 residues. Germline V gene sequence: CDR1 MNHNY, CDR2 SVGAGI (reference sequence). The CDR3 reads CASTTGGTNQPQHF. Here the CDR3 DNA reads TGTGCCAGCACCACGGGGGGGACTAATCAGCCCCAGCATTTT.

This clone was seen a single time. The CDR3 coding sequence is TGTGCCATCAGTGAGTCAGGGGAAAAACTGTTTTTT. Translating it yields CAISESGEKLFF. The rearrangement uses TRBV10-3 and TRBJ1-4, with D uncertain. The CDR3 contains 12 residues. The V gene's germline CDR1 is ENHRY and CDR2 SYGVKD. V dropped 0 bases and J dropped 8 bases, with 4 bases sitting between them.

The V gene is TRBV27, the J gene TRBJ1-6; a weak D match, TRBD1 (5 bases). V was trimmed by 6 bases and J by 9 bases, leaving 18 bases between them. CDR1 is MNHEY, CDR2 SMNVEV, per germline (reference sequence). The CDR3 is made up of 15 amino acids. The CDR3 DNA is TGTGCCAGCAGGGCGGGGGACTCCCACTTTTCACCCCTCCACTTT. This gives the protein CASRAGDSHFSPLHF.

In its sample, this clone was seen a few times. The rearrangement uses TRBV7-2 and TRBJ2-2; D ambiguous. Germline CDR1 SGHTA, CDR2 FQGNSA. CDR3 length: 11 amino acids. Trimming took 3 bases from V and 8 from J, leaving 4 bases between them. CDR3 residues: CASSFTGELFF. CDR3 sequence (DNA): TGTGCCAGCAGCTTTACAGGGGAGCTGTTTTTT. The full variable domain, completed using reference TRBV7-2 and TRBJ2-2, is GAGVSQSPSNKVTEKGKDVELRCDPISGHTALYWYRQSLGQGLEFLIYFQGNSAPDKSGLPSDRFSAERTGGSVSTLTIQRTQQEDSAVYLCASSFTGELFFGEGSRLTVL.

The genes are TRBV6-5 and TRBJ1-2, with TRBD1 as a possible D gene (5 bases). Germline V lookup: CDR1 MNHEY, CDR2 SVGAGI. The CDR3 is 15 residues long. The germline V and J ends were trimmed by 6 bases and 5 bases, with 19 bases remaining between them. CDR3 sequence reads: CASRLRAPGIYGYTF. The CDR3 DNA reads as TGTGCCAGCAGGCTGCGAGCTCCAGGGATTTATGGCTACACCTTC.

The CDR3 spells CASSLGAGGPVEQYF. CDR3 sequence (DNA): TGTGCCAGCAGCTTAGGAGCGGGAGGGCCTGTCGAGCAGTACTTC. The chain recombines TRBV7-8 with TRBJ2-7; TRBD2 matches at 10 bases. The CDR3 contains 15 residues. Trimming cost V 1 base and J 6 bases; bases outside gene matches: 6. Germline loops: CDR1 SGHVS, CDR2 FQNEAQ.

This rearrangement joins TRBV2 to TRBJ2-7; 8 bases are shared with TRBD2. The CDR3 has 17 amino acids. The V segment lost 3 bases and the J segment 4 bases; nucleotides outside the gene matches: 14. Per the germline V gene, CDR1 is SNHLY and CDR2 is FYNNEI. DNA of the CDR3: TGTGCCAGCAGTGATTTAACTAGCGGCGGATCGGAATACGAGCAGTACTTC. It codes for CASSDLTSGGSEYEQYF. Full variable domain (rest looked up from reference TRBV2 and TRBJ2-7): EPEVTQTPSHQVTQMGQEVILRCVPISNHLYFYWYRQILGQKVEFLVSFYNNEISEKSEIFDDQFSVERPDGSNFTLKIRSTKLEDSAMYFCASSDLTSGGSEYEQYFGPGTRLTVT.

Notes on this clone: Other DNA sequences in the same sample also yield this CDR3. The J gene is TRBJ2-7, the V gene TRBV7-7; TRBD2 agrees at 7 bases. The CDR3 is 15 residues long. V shed 1 base, J shed 2 bases, and the junction held 5 bases outside the gene matches. The germline V gene has CDR1 SSHAT and CDR2 FNYEAQ (reference sequence). This CDR3 reads CASSLGAGPTYEQYF. CDR3 bases: TGTGCCAGCAGCTTAGGAGCGGGACCCACCTACGAGCAGTACTTC.

The rearrangement links TRBV10-1 to TRBJ1-1; perhaps TRBD1 as D (5 bases). CDR3 length: 13 amino acids. Trimming removed 5 bases from V and 0 bases from J, with 7 bases in between. CDR1 and CDR2 from the germline V gene are WNHNN and SYGVQD (reference sequence). The CDR3 sequence: CASSKGLNTEAFF. CDR3 nucleotides: TGCGCCAGCAGTAAGGGGTTGAACACTGAAGCTTTCTTT.

CDR3 in amino acids: CAWSVGLNTGELFF. In DNA form, the CDR3 reads TGTGCCTGGAGTGTAGGATTGAACACCGGGGAGCTGTTTTTT. The J gene is TRBJ2-2, the V gene TRBV30; D gene uncertain. V was pared by 0 bases and J by 1 base, with 6 bases between. Per the germline V gene, CDR1 is GTSNPN and CDR2 is SVGIG (reference sequence). This CDR3 has 14 amino acids.

The rearrangement uses TRBV27 and TRBJ2-5; 9 bases fit TRBD2. This CDR3 comprises 16 residues. Germline loops: CDR1 MNHEY, CDR2 SMNVEV (reference sequence). The J segment lost 0 bases and the V segment lost 6 bases, leaving 8 bases of the junction unmatched. CDR3 sequence reads: CASSYLAGWDQETQYF. The CDR3 DNA follows: TGTGCCAGCAGCTACCTAGCGGGATGGGACCAAGAGACCCAGTACTTC.

J is TRBJ2-6 and V is TRBV6-6; D ambiguous. CDR1 MNHNY and CDR2 SVGAGI come from the germline V gene (reference sequence). The V end was cut by 2 bases, the J end by 0 bases, with 5 bases between. This CDR3 is 15 amino acids long. CDR3 nucleotides: TGTGCCAGCAGTTACGGGGTCTCTGGGGCCAACGTCCTGACTTTC. Protein: CASSYGVSGANVLTF.

The chain links TRBV7-9 to TRBJ2-7; no reliable D call. The CDR3 covers 15 residues. CDR1 and CDR2 (germline): SEHNR, FQNEAQ (reference sequence). The ends were cut back, 0 bases at V and 5 bases at J, with 14 bases in the middle. DNA for the CDR3: TGTGCCAGCAGCTTAGCGATACTGGGATGGGACGAGCAGTACTTC. This sequence encodes CASSLAILGWDEQYF.

This clone came up a few times. The rearrangement uses TRBV19 and TRBJ1-2; weak D call: TRBD1 (6 bases). CDR3 length: 13 residues. The germline gives CDR1 LNHDA, CDR2 SQIVND (reference sequence). Trimming removed 2 bases from V and 6 bases from J, with 10 bases in between. The CDR3 spells CASSIWGADGYTF. The CDR3 bases are TGTGCCAGTAGTATATGGGGGGCTGATGGCTACACCTTC.

The rearrangement links TRBV6-5 to TRBJ2-1; 10 nucleotides match TRBD2. The CDR3 sequence is 15 residues long. Germline CDR1 is MNHEY and CDR2 is SVGAGI. The V gene end was trimmed by 6 bases and the J gene end by 4 bases; junction bases not matched to a gene: 6. DNA of the CDR3: TGTGCCAGCAGCCTAGCGGGAGTAGGATACAATGAGCAGTTCTTC. This codes for CASSLAGVGYNEQFF.

The chain carries TRBV1 and TRBJ2-7; the table gives TRBD2 as D, unverified against the DNA. TRBV1 is shown as a pseudogene. The CDR3 spans 17 residues. Here the CDR3 DNA reads TGCACCAGCAGCCAAGCTTATTGGAGGGGGGGGCCCTACGAGCAGTACTTC. Protein product: CTSSQAYWRGGPYEQYF.

The rearrangement joins TRBV5-1 to TRBJ1-2, with a tentative D call TRBD1 (6 bases). V lost 4 bases and J 5 bases, leaving 21 bases between the germline ends. Germline CDR1 SGHRS, CDR2 YFSETQ. The CDR3 is 16 residues long. CDR3 loop: CASSPLGGGANYGYTF. CDR3 nucleotides: TGCGCCAGCAGCCCCTTGGGGGGGGGCGCGAATTATGGCTACACCTTC.

This rearrangement joins TRBV13 to TRBJ2-3; 11 bases match TRBD2. The CDR3 is made up of 16 amino acids. The junction had 6 bases not matched to a gene; V was cut back by 5 bases and J by 2 bases. Germline CDR1 PRHDT, CDR2 FYEKMQ (reference sequence). DNA for the CDR3: TGTGCCAGCAGCCAAAGACTAGCGGGGCACACAGATACGCAGTATTTT. Its translation is CASSQRLAGHTDTQYF.

This clone came up once. V usage is TRBV5-1 and J usage is TRBJ2-7; 11 bases align to TRBD2. Germline V CDR1 and CDR2: SGHRS, YFSETQ. V gave up 5 bases and J gave up 2 bases; unmatched junction bases: 6. The CDR3 contains 15 residues. The CDR3 protein is CASRTGLAVTYEQYF. The CDR3 DNA sequence: TGCGCCAGCAGAACGGGACTAGCGGTAACCTACGAGCAGTACTTC. Combining the CDR3 with reference TRBV5-1 and TRBJ2-7 gives the whole variable domain KAGVTQTPRYLIKTRGQQVTLSCSPISGHRSVSWYQQTPGQGLQFLFEYFSETQRNKGNFPGRFSGRQFSNSRSEMNVSTLELGDSALYLCASRTGLAVTYEQYFGPGTRLTVT.